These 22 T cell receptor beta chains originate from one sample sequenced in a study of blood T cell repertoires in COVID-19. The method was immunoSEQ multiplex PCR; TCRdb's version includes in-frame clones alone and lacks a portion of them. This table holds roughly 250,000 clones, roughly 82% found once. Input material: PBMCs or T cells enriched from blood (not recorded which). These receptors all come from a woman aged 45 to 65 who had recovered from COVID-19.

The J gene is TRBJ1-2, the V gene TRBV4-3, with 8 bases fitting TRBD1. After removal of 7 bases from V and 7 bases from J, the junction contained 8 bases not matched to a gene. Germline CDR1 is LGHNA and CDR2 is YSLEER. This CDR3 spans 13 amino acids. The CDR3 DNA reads TGCGCCAGCACCTCGGACAGGGCGGGTGGCTACACCTTC. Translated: CASTSDRAGGYTF.

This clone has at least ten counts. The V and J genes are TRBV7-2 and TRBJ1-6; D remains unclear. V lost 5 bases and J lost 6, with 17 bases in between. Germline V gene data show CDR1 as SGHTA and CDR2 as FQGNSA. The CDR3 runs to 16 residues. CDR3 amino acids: CASSLLGLLRNSPLHF. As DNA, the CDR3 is TGTGCCAGCAGCCTTCTAGGACTCCTTCGTAATTCACCCCTCCACTTT.

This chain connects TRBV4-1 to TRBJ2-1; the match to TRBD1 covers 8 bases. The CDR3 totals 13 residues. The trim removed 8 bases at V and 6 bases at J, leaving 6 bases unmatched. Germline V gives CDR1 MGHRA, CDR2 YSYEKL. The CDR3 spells CASRRGQTNEQFF. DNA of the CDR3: TGCGCCAGCCGCAGGGGGCAAACCAATGAGCAGTTCTTC.

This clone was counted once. In DNA, the CDR3 is TGTGCCAGCAGCTCGTACAGGGTCGGGCCCAAATATTGGGGCTACACCTTC. Its translation is CASSSYRVGPKYWGYTF. The rearrangement uses TRBV7-8 and TRBJ1-2, with TRBD1 as a possible D gene (6 bases). This CDR3 is 17 amino acids long. Deletions cut 4 bases from V and 8 bases from J, with 26 bases between. Germline V gene data show CDR1 as SGHVS and CDR2 as FQNEAQ.

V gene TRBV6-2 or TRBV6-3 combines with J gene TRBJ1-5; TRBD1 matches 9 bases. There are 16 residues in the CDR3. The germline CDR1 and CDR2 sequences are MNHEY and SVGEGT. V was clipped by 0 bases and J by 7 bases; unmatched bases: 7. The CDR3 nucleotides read TGTGCCAGCAGTTACTCAGGGACAGGGAAGTACCAGCCCCAGCATTTT. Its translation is CASSYSGTGKYQPQHF.

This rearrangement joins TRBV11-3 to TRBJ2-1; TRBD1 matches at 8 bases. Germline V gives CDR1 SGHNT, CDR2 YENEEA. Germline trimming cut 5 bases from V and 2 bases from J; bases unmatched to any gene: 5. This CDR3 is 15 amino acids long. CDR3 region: CASSQQGGPYNEQFF. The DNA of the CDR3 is TGTGCCAGCAGCCAACAGGGGGGCCCCTACAATGAGCAGTTCTTC.

CDR3 sequence reads: CASSYLTTGYGYTF. DNA of the CDR3: TGTGCCAGCAGTTACCTAACGACAGGCTATGGCTACACCTTC. The V and J genes are TRBV6-5 and TRBJ1-2; a weak D match, TRBD1 (6 bases). This CDR3 is 14 amino acids long. From germline, CDR1 is MNHEY and CDR2 SVGAGI. V was cut by 2 bases and J by 4 bases, with 11 bases left in between.

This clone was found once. CDR3 nucleotide sequence: TGTGCCAGCAGTCTTCTCCCGGGACAGAACTACGAGCAGTACTTC. This gives the protein CASSLLPGQNYEQYF. This sequence joins TRBV28 and TRBJ2-7; TRBD1 matches 7 bases. CDR3 length: 15 amino acids. Trimming at V came to 5 bases and at J to 3 bases, leaving 10 bases not matched to a gene. CDR1 MDHEN and CDR2 SYDVKM come from the germline V gene.

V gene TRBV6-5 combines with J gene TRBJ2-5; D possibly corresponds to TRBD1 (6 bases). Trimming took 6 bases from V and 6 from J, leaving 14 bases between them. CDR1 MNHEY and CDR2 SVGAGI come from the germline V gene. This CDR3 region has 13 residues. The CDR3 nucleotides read TGTGCCAGCAGAAAGGGGGAGATGAAGACCCAGTACTTC. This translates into CASRKGEMKTQYF.

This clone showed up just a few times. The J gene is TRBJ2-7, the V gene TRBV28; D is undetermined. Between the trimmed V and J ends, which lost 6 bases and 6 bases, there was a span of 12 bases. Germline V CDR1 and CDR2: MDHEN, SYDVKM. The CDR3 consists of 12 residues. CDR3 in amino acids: CASSPLVSEQYF. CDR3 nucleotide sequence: TGTGCCAGCAGCCCCCTCGTGTCCGAGCAGTACTTC.

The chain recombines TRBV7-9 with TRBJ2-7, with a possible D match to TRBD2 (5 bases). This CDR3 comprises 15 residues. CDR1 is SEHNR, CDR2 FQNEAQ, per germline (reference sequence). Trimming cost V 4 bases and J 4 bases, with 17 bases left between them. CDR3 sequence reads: CASSSWTVFGYEQYF. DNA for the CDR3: TGTGCCAGCAGCTCCTGGACTGTATTTGGGTACGAGCAGTACTTC.

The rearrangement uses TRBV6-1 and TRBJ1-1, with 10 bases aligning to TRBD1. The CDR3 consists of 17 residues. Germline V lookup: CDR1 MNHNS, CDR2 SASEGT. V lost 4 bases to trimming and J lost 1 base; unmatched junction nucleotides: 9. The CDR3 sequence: CASSAAGTGVRNTEAFF. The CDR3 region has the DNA TGTGCCAGCAGTGCAGCAGGGACAGGGGTAAGGAACACTGAAGCTTTCTTT.

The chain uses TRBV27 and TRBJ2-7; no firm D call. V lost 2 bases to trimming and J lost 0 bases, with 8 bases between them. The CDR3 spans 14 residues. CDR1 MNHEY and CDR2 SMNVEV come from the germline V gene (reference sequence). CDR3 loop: CASSLRFSSYEQYF. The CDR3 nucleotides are TGTGCCAGCAGTTTAAGATTCAGCTCCTACGAGCAGTACTTC.

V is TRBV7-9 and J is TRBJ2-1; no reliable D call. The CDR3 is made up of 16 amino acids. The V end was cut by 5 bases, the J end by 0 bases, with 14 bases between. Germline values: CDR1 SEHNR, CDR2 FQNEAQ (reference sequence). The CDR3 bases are TGTGCCAGCAGCCCGCAGGCCCCGAGCTCCTACAATGAGCAGTTCTTC. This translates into CASSPQAPSSYNEQFF.

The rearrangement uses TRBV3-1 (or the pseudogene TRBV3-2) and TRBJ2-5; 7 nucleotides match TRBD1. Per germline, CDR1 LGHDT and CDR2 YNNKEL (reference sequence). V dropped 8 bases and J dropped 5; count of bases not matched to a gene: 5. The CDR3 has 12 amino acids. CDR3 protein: CASGDRVETQYF. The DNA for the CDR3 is TGTGCCAGCGGCGACAGGGTGGAGACCCAGTACTTC.

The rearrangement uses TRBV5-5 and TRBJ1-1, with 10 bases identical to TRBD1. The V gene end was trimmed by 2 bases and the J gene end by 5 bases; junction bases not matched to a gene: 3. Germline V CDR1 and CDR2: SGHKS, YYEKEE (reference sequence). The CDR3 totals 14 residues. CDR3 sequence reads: CASSFGQGVTEAFF. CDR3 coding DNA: TGTGCCAGCAGCTTCGGACAGGGGGTGACTGAAGCTTTCTTT.

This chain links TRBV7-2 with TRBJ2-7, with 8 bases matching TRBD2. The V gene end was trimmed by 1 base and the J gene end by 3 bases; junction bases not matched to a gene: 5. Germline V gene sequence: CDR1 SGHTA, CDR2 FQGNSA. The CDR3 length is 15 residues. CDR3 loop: CASSLDGGGNYEQYF. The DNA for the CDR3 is TGTGCCAGCAGCTTAGATGGCGGGGGGAACTACGAGCAGTACTTC.

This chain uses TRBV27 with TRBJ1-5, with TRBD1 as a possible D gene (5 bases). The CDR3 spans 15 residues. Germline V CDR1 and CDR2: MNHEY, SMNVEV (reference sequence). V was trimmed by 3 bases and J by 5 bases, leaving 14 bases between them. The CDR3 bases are TGTGCCAGCAGTTTTGCGGGGGTAAGGGATCAGCCCCAGCATTTT. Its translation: CASSFAGVRDQPQHF.

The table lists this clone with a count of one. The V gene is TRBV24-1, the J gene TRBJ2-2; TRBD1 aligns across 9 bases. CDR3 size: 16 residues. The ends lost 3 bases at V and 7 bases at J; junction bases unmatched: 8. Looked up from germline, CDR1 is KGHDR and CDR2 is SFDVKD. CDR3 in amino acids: CATSDRDRAGIGELFF. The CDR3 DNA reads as TGTGCCACCAGTGATCGGGACAGGGCCGGAATCGGGGAGCTGTTTTTT.

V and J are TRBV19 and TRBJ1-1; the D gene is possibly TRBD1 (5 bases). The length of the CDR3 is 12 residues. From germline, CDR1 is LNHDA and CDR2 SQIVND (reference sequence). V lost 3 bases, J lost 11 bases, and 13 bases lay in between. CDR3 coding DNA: TGTGCCAGTAGTATCGCCCCGGGGGTGGCTTTCTTT. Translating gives CASSIAPGVAFF.

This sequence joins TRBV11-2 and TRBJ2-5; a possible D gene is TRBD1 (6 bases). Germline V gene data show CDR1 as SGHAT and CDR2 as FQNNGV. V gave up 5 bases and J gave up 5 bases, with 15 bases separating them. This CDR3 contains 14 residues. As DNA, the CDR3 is TGTGCCAGCAGCCGCAACAGGGCGAGGGAGACCCAGTACTTC. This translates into CASSRNRARETQYF.

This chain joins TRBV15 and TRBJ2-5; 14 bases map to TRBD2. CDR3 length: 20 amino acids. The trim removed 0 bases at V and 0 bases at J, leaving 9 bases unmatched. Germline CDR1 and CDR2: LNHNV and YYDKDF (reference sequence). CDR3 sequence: CATSRDRRLAGGKYQETQYF. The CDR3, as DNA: TGTGCCACCAGCAGAGACCGGCGACTAGCGGGGGGGAAGTACCAAGAGACCCAGTACTTC.